These 23 T cell receptor beta chains originate from one sample sequenced in a study of neurological immune-mediated disorders. TCRdb ran MiXCR on the 5' RACE reads and lists one entry per CDR3 protein. The sample shows around 37,000 distinct CDR3 sequences, approximately 10% of them seen only once. Time point meaning: technical triplicate 1. Sequenced sample: PBMCs. These receptors originate from a man aged 55 to 70 with HTLV-1-associated myelopathy (HAM/TSP).

This clonotype has a count of ten or more. The rearrangement links TRBV29-1 to TRBJ2-7, with D perhaps TRBD1 (6 bases). Germline-derived CDR1 and CDR2 are SQVTM and ANQGSEA. The CDR3 sequence is 13 residues long. The V and J ends lost 4 bases and 0 bases respectively, with 10 bases between them. CDR3: CSVVGRGSYEQYF. In DNA form, the CDR3 reads TGCAGCGTTGTGGGCAGGGGCTCCTACGAGCAGTACTTC.

In its sample, this clonotype was seen many times. The chain joins TRBV12-3 or TRBV12-4 to TRBJ1-2; 10 positions agree with TRBD1. V gave up 9 bases and J gave up 8 bases; unmatched junction bases: 9. The CDR3 totals 13 residues. The CDR3 DNA reads TGTGCCAGTGACGGGACAGGGGAGAAGGGCTACACCTTC. It specifies CASDGTGEKGYTF.

This clonotype occurred many times. The chain links TRBV20-1 to TRBJ1-5, with a tentative D call TRBD1 (6 bases). The CDR3 has 16 amino acids. Trimming took off 1 base at V and 2 bases at J, with 15 bases between the two ends. Germline V gene lookup returns CDR1 DFQATT and CDR2 SNEGSKA (reference sequence). CDR3: CSARAQGSRGNQPQHF. Written as DNA, the CDR3 is TGCAGTGCTAGAGCCCAGGGGAGTAGGGGCAATCAGCCCCAGCATTTT.

This clonotype showed up many times. This chain uses TRBV28 with TRBJ2-5; maybe TRBD1 (6 bases). CDR3 length: 12 amino acids. The V end lost 3 bases, the J end lost 13 bases, and 15 bases lay between the germline ends. Germline loops: CDR1 MDHEN, CDR2 SYDVKM. In nucleotides, the CDR3 is TGTGCCAGCAGTTTCAAAGGACAGCTATGGTACTTC. Amino acids: CASSFKGQLWYF.

Many counts were recorded for this clonotype. The chain carries TRBV10-3 and TRBJ1-5; D is unclear. Looked up from germline, CDR1 is ENHRY and CDR2 is SYGVKD. V was cut by 6 bases and J by 5 bases, with 14 bases left in between. This CDR3 comprises 14 residues. The CDR3: CAIRTNEGHQPQHF. The CDR3 DNA is TGTGCCATCAGAACCAACGAGGGTCATCAGCCCCAGCATTTT.

This clonotype has at least ten counts. The chain has TRBV15 and TRBJ2-5; 11 positions match TRBD2. The CDR3 has 16 residues. V trimming: 1 base; J trimming: 2 bases; junction bases outside the gene matches: 3. The germline V gene encodes CDR1 LNHNV and CDR2 YYDKDF (reference sequence). The CDR3 DNA reads as TGTGCCACCAGCAGAGCTAGCGGGAGGAAACAAGAGACCCAGTACTTC. Its protein is CATSRASGRKQETQYF.

This clonotype was picked up many times. V usage is TRBV28 and J usage is TRBJ2-7, with D unresolved. This CDR3 comprises 12 residues. The V and J ends lost 5 bases and 6 bases respectively, with 11 bases between them. Per the germline V gene, CDR1 is MDHEN and CDR2 is SYDVKM. This chain's CDR3 is CASSLPLSEQYF. The DNA of the CDR3 is TGTGCCAGCAGTCTCCCCCTTTCCGAGCAGTACTTC.

This clonotype appeared many times. This chain links TRBV12-3 or TRBV12-4 with TRBJ1-6; tentatively, D is TRBD1 (5 bases). The V end lost 3 bases, the J end lost 9 bases, and 12 bases lay between the germline ends. This CDR3 is built from 14 residues. The chain's CDR3 is CASSFSGPSSPLHF. CDR3 coding DNA: TGTGCCAGCAGTTTTTCGGGGCCGTCTTCACCCCTCCACTTT.

This clonotype was recorded at least ten times. V and J are TRBV28 and TRBJ2-7; tentative D call: TRBD1 (6 bases). V lost 7 bases and J lost 2, with 12 bases in between. This CDR3 has 13 residues. In germline, CDR1 is MDHEN, CDR2 SYDVKM. The DNA of the CDR3 is TGTGCCAGCAACCGACAGGCCACCTACGAGCAGTACTTC. Translating gives CASNRQATYEQYF.

This clonotype was detected ten times or more. The gene calls are TRBV27 and TRBJ2-5; D unclear. The CDR3 is 14 amino acids. Per the germline V gene, CDR1 is MNHEY and CDR2 is SMNVEV (reference sequence). V was shortened by 2 bases and J by 4 bases, with 11 bases between the two germline ends. CDR3 sequence (DNA): TGTGCCAGCAGTTTAAGGTCGTTCCCAGAGACCCAGTACTTC. It specifies CASSLRSFPETQYF.

This clonotype has at least ten counts. The CDR3 region has the DNA TGCAGTGCTAGCGGGGGAATCAATGAGCAGTTCTTC. It is translated as CSASGGINEQFF. The rearrangement joins TRBV20-1 to TRBJ2-1; the D gene is possibly TRBD2 (6 bases). The CDR3 loop spans 12 amino acids. Per the germline V gene, CDR1 is DFQATT and CDR2 is SNEGSKA (reference sequence). The V gene lost 3 bases and the J gene lost 6 bases, with 9 bases spanning the gap.

This clonotype has at least ten counts. The gene calls are TRBV20-1 and TRBJ2-1, with no clear D. Germline CDR1 DFQATT, CDR2 SNEGSKA (reference sequence). V was trimmed by 1 base and J by 8 bases, leaving 15 bases between them. CDR3 length: 14 residues. CDR3: CSARVAWGKDEQFF. The CDR3 nucleotides are TGCAGTGCTAGAGTCGCATGGGGTAAGGATGAGCAGTTCTTC.

There are many counts of this clonotype. The chain employs TRBV3-1 and TRBJ2-6; D not resolved. From germline, CDR1 is LGHDT and CDR2 YNNKEL (reference sequence). V lost 1 base and J 1 base, leaving 8 bases between the germline ends. The length of the CDR3 is 16 residues. The CDR3 sequence: CASSQGGLSGANVLTF. CDR3 DNA: TGTGCCAGCAGCCAAGGAGGTCTTTCTGGGGCCAACGTCCTGACTTTC.

This clonotype was recorded at least ten times. The chain combines TRBV11-2 with TRBJ2-4; D possibly matches TRBD1 or TRBD2 (5 bases each). Germline CDR1 and CDR2: SGHAT and FQNNGV. Trimming removed 4 bases from V and 6 bases from J, with 13 bases in between. The CDR3 is made up of 14 amino acids. The CDR3 here is CASSSPGPINIQYF. The CDR3 coding sequence is TGTGCCAGCAGCTCGCCGGGACCGATAAACATTCAGTACTTC.

This clonotype occurred many times. J is TRBJ1-1 and V is TRBV6-1, with 8 bases matching TRBD1. Per germline, CDR1 MNHNS and CDR2 SASEGT. With 11 bases clipped from V and 0 bases from J, the junction kept 5 bases outside the gene matches. This CDR3 spans 13 amino acids. The DNA for the CDR3 is TGTGCCGGGGGACAGGTGATGAACACTGAAGCTTTCTTT. Its protein is CAGGQVMNTEAFF.

This clonotype was detected many times. The CDR3 DNA follows: TGCAGTGCTAGAGATCCTGAGAACACTGAAGCTTTCTTT. Protein sequence: CSARDPENTEAFF. This chain uses TRBV20-1 with TRBJ1-1, with D unresolved. Per germline, CDR1 DFQATT and CDR2 SNEGSKA (reference sequence). V was pared by 0 bases and J by 1 base, with 6 bases between. CDR3 length equals 13 residues.

The gene calls are TRBV5-1 and TRBJ2-2; maybe TRBD1 (6 bases). Germline values: CDR1 SGHRS, CDR2 YFSETQ. The CDR3 loop spans 13 amino acids. Trimming left V 3 bases short and J 6 bases short, with 9 bases between. DNA of the CDR3: TGCGCCAGCAGCTACCAGGGGTCCGGGGAGCTGTTTTTT. Amino acid sequence: CASSYQGSGELFF.

This clonotype was seen at least ten times. The gene calls are TRBV5-1 and TRBJ2-1, with 7 bases that match TRBD2. The CDR3 is made up of 14 amino acids. V lost 1 base to trimming and J lost 7 bases; unmatched junction nucleotides: 5. Germline V lookup: CDR1 SGHRS, CDR2 YFSETQ. CDR3 nucleotide sequence: TGCGCCAGCAGCTTGTCTAATAGCGGGAATGAGCAGTTCTTC. Amino acids: CASSLSNSGNEQFF.

This clonotype was picked up many times. The V call is TRBV30, the J call TRBJ1-5, with D tentatively TRBD1 (5 bases). Trimming took 0 bases from V and 5 from J, leaving 11 bases between them. This CDR3 spans 14 amino acids. Germline V lookup: CDR1 GTSNPN, CDR2 SVGIG (reference sequence). CDR3 sequence reads: CAWSVRGGYQPQHF. CDR3 DNA sequence: TGTGCCTGGAGTGTACGCGGGGGATATCAGCCCCAGCATTTT.

Concerning this clonotype: This may be a read error: a much more frequent sequence differs by one nucleotide. This chain joins TRBV11-3 and TRBJ2-1; TRBD1 agrees at 10 bases. The CDR3 is made up of 15 amino acids. Germline V CDR1 and CDR2: SGHNT, YENEEA. CDR3 nucleotides: TGTGTCAGCAGCTTAGGGACAGGGGTTAACAATGAGCAGTTCTTC. This gives the protein CVSSLGTGVNNEQFF.

V gene TRBV7-9 combines with J gene TRBJ1-1; D is uncertain. V lost 3 bases, J lost 10 bases, and 12 bases lay in between. Germline CDR1 SEHNR, CDR2 FQNEAQ (reference sequence). The CDR3 spans 12 residues. CDR3 sequence (DNA): TGTGCCAGCAGCTTCAGCAGCGAGTTAGCTTTCTTT. This sequence encodes CASSFSSELAFF.

This clonotype showed up many times. The rearrangement uses TRBV2 and TRBJ2-1, with 10 bases matching TRBD2. The length of the CDR3 is 16 residues. The ends lost 10 bases at V and 9 bases at J; junction bases unmatched: 18. From germline, CDR1 is SNHLY and CDR2 FYNNEI. CDR3 in DNA: TGTGCCACAACCGCGGCCCGACTAGCGGGTGCGGCTGAGCAGTTCTTC. The encoded protein is CATTAARLAGAAEQFF.

This clonotype has at least ten counts. This chain links TRBV10-3 with TRBJ2-5; D unclear. V was cut by 0 bases and J by 3 bases, with 5 bases left in between. This CDR3 has 13 residues. Germline CDR1 is ENHRY and CDR2 is SYGVKD. CDR3 sequence reads: CAISESEEETQYF. In DNA form, the CDR3 reads TGTGCCATCAGTGAGTCCGAAGAAGAGACCCAGTACTTC.